Below, 15 T cell receptor beta chains from the same sample are listed, as sequenced in a study of control samples from healthy donors and cancer patients. Data came from immunoSEQ multiplex PCR; TCRdb stores just in-frame clones and leaves some out. In the table there are some 74,000 clones, about 95% of which are singletons. Material: blood. The source is a woman in her thirties in good health.

The chain joins TRBV13 to TRBJ1-2; the D is unclear. The V gene's germline CDR1 is PRHDT and CDR2 FYEKMQ (reference sequence). V was pared by 1 base and J by 3 bases, with 12 bases between. This CDR3 has 15 amino acids. The CDR3 is CASSLVSLIDYGYTF. The CDR3 nucleotides are TGTGCCAGCAGCTTAGTGTCCCTAATCGACTATGGCTACACCTTC.

The table lists this clone with a count of one. The chain has TRBV11-3 and TRBJ2-7; TRBD2 might be the D (7 bases). Trimming took 4 bases from V and 6 from J, leaving 19 bases between them. This CDR3 contains 15 residues. Germline values: CDR1 SGHNT, CDR2 YENEEA. Here the CDR3 reads CASSSPRPGEGEQYV. The CDR3 nucleotides read TGTGCCAGCAGCTCCCCACGGCCAGGGGAGGGCGAGCAGTACGTC.

This sequence joins TRBV7-8 and TRBJ2-2, with D possibly being TRBD1 (5 bases). The V gene's germline CDR1 is SGHVS and CDR2 FQNEAQ. This CDR3 has 14 residues. V lost 5 bases, J lost 3 bases, and 10 bases lay in between. CDR3 nucleotides: TGTGCCAGCAGCCCACGACAGTACACCGGGGAGCTGTTTTTT. Amino acid sequence: CASSPRQYTGELFF.

This clone was found once. The rearrangement uses TRBV9 and TRBJ2-1, with 7 bases lining up with TRBD2. Germline CDR1 is SGDLS and CDR2 is YYNGEE. CDR3 length: 15 residues. The V segment lost 0 bases and the J segment 6 bases; nucleotides outside the gene matches: 6. Here the CDR3 reads CASSVGSWGGNEQFF. CDR3 DNA sequence: TGTGCCAGCAGCGTAGGGTCGTGGGGGGGCAATGAGCAGTTCTTC.

The chain employs TRBV27 and TRBJ1-5; D remains ambiguous. The germline gives CDR1 MNHEY, CDR2 SMNVEV (reference sequence). This CDR3 is 15 amino acids long. Deletions cut 5 bases from V and 0 bases from J, with 11 bases between. CDR3 DNA: TGTGCCAGCAGTCTCGGGCGCATTAGCAATCAGCCCCAGCATTTT. Its translation is CASSLGRISNQPQHF.

V and J are TRBV5-5 and TRBJ1-2, with a possible D match to TRBD1 (5 bases). The CDR3 totals 14 residues. Germline CDR1 reads SGHKS; CDR2 reads YYEKEE (reference sequence). V dropped 4 bases and J dropped 8 bases, with 18 bases sitting between them. The CDR3: CASSPPGQAWGYTF. The CDR3 nucleotides are TGTGCCAGCAGCCCGCCAGGGCAGGCCTGGGGCTACACCTTC.

V is TRBV5-4 and J is TRBJ1-1; the D is unclear. CDR3 length equals 13 residues. Trimming stripped 1 base from V and 6 bases from J, with 10 bases between. In germline, CDR1 is SGHNT, CDR2 YYREEE (reference sequence). CDR3 nucleotides: TGTGCCAGCAGCTTGCGGGCTTCGGCTGAAGCTTTCTTT. Translated: CASSLRASAEAFF.

CDR3 loop: CASGSVLGERLQPQHF. CDR3 nucleotides: TGTGCTAGTGGGAGCGTCTTGGGTGAGCGGCTTCAGCCCCAGCATTTT. The chain employs TRBV12-5 and TRBJ1-5, with D unresolved. The V gene's germline CDR1 is LGHNT and CDR2 FRNRAP. The CDR3 extends over 16 amino acids. V lost 6 bases and J lost 6, with 21 bases in between.

The CDR3 DNA follows: TGTGCCAGCAGGCTAGGGACTGTAACTGAAGCTTTCTTT. Residues: CASRLGTVTEAFF. V is TRBV28 and J is TRBJ1-1, with D perhaps matching TRBD1 (5 bases). CDR1 MDHEN and CDR2 SYDVKM come from the germline V gene. Trimming left V 6 bases short and J 5 bases short, with 13 bases between. This CDR3 is 13 amino acids long.

V gene TRBV6-1 combines with J gene TRBJ1-2; D remains unclear. This CDR3 is built from 17 residues. Trimming removed 0 bases from V and 8 bases from J, with 22 bases in between. CDR1 and CDR2 (germline): MNHNS, SASEGT. CDR3 region: CASSEASLNRAPRGYTF. Here the CDR3 DNA reads TGTGCCAGCAGTGAAGCGAGCCTGAACCGGGCCCCGAGGGGCTACACCTTC.

The chain recombines TRBV7-9 with TRBJ1-1; D call uncertain. Trimming left V 6 bases short and J 1 base short, with 12 bases between. The CDR3 is made up of 14 amino acids. Germline CDR1 is SEHNR and CDR2 is FQNEAQ (reference sequence). CDR3 bases: TGTGCCAGCAGTCGGAGTTCAGGGAACACTGAAGCTTTCTTT. It codes for CASSRSSGNTEAFF. The full variable domain, its missing parts supplied by reference TRBV7-9 and TRBJ1-1, is DTGVSQNPRHKITKRGQNVTFRCDPISEHNRLYWYRQTLGQGPEFLTYFQNEAQLEKSRLLSDRFSAERPKGSFSTLEIQRTEQGDSAMYLCASSRSSGNTEAFFGQGTRLTVV.

The chain uses TRBV9 and TRBJ2-3, with D perhaps TRBD2 (6 bases). This CDR3 spans 15 amino acids. Trimming took off 7 bases at V and 1 base at J, with 16 bases between the two ends. Germline CDR1 is SGDLS and CDR2 is YYNGEE. The CDR3 spells CASEGTPPGTDTQYF. In DNA form, the CDR3 reads TGTGCCAGCGAGGGGACTCCACCAGGCACAGATACGCAGTATTTT.

This sequence joins TRBV6-5 and TRBJ1-3; no clear D gene. This CDR3 spans 14 amino acids. Germline V gene data show CDR1 as MNHEY and CDR2 as SVGAGI. The V end was cut by 0 bases, the J end by 0 bases, with 3 bases between. CDR3 DNA: TGTGCCAGCAGTTACTCCTACTCTGGAAACACCATATATTTT. It translates to CASSYSYSGNTIYF.

This chain uses TRBV5-4 with TRBJ2-2; 8 bases are shared with TRBD2. The CDR3 length is 15 residues. Trimming cost V 7 bases and J 7 bases; bases outside gene matches: 12. Germline V lookup: CDR1 SGHNT, CDR2 YYREEE (reference sequence). The CDR3 region has the DNA TGTGCCAGCTCCCGGGCCGGGGGGGGCCTCGGGGAGCTGTTTTTT. It encodes CASSRAGGGLGELFF.

This chain joins TRBV27 and TRBJ2-7; 7 bases align to TRBD1. The V and J ends lost 8 bases and 1 base, in that order; junction bases with no gene match: 5. Germline-derived CDR1 and CDR2 are MNHEY and SMNVEV (reference sequence). CDR3 length equals 13 residues. The CDR3 DNA follows: TGTGCCAGCTCCTCAGGGGGATCCTACGAGCAGTACTTC. This codes for CASSSGGSYEQYF.